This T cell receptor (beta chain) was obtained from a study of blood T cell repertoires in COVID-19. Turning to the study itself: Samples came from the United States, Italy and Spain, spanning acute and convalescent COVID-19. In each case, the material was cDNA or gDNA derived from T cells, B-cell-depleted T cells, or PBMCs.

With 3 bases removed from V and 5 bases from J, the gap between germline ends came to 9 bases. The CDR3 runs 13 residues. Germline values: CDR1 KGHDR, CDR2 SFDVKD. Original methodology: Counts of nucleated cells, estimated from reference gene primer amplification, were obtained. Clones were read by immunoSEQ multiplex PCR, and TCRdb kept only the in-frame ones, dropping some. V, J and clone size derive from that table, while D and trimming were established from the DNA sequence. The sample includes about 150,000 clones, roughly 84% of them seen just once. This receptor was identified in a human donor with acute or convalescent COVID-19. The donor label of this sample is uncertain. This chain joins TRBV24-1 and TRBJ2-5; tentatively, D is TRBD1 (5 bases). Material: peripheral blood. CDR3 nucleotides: TGTGCCACCAGTGATGGACATGGGGAGACCCAGTACTTC. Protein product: CATSDGHGETQYF.